The clone carrying this TCR beta chain was observed a few times. The sample is drawn from a study of cytotoxic CD8 clonotypes in ibrutinib-treated CLL. Clones were read by immunoSEQ multiplex PCR, and TCRdb kept only the in-frame ones, dropping some. The sample shows some 310,000 clones, around four fifths of them seen only once. CDR3 length equals 15 residues. The germline V and J ends were trimmed by 4 bases and 4 bases, with 14 bases remaining between them. Germline loops: CDR1 SGHRS, CDR2 YFSETQ. V gene TRBV5-1 combines with J gene TRBJ2-2; a possible D gene is TRBD2 (6 bases). This sequence was found in a human donor with chronic lymphocytic leukemia. The sequencing here drew on PBMCs, taken before ibrutinib treatment. The CDR3: CASSRMRGRTGELFF. The CDR3, as DNA: TGCGCCAGCAGCCGGATGCGGGGACGCACCGGGGAGCTGTTTTTT.